What follows is one T cell receptor (beta chain) and its context. This specimen belongs to a study of long-term antiretroviral therapy in people with HIV. Roughly 0.95-10 million cryopreserved PBMC were held in samples before DNA extraction. Germline CDR1 reads MNHEY; CDR2 reads SVGAGI. The CDR3 is 15 amino acids. The germline V and J ends were trimmed by 0 bases and 3 bases, with 11 bases remaining between them. The assay used was immunoSEQ (version v3.0), run at survey level. The table came from immunoSEQ multiplex PCR; TCRdb's copy has only in-frame clones and leaves some out. The sample shows 25,000 to 35,000 clones, roughly 90% of them seen only once.

Sequenced here: unsorted PBMCs, sampled 1.8 years after starting antiretroviral therapy. V is TRBV6-5 and J is TRBJ1-1; D not certain. This TCR was sampled from a woman younger than 35 with HIV. The CDR3 DNA reads TGTGCCAGCAGTTACTCATTAGCGGCTGACACTGAAGCTTTCTTT. It yields the protein CASSYSLAADTEAFF.